Listed here are 11 T cell receptor beta chains from one sample, sequenced in a study of blood T cell repertoires in COVID-19. Libraries were prepared by immunoSEQ multiplex PCR; TCRdb keeps only in-frame clonotypes and omits some of them. The sample holds 200,000 to 250,000 clones, 70% to 90% seen once. The sequenced material came from PBMCs or T cells enriched from blood (not recorded which). Source of these receptors: a woman between 50 and 59 years old in a cohort exposed to, infected with or recovered from COVID-19 (not recorded which).

The CDR3 here is CASSVGLVGRYQETQYF. DNA of the CDR3: TGTGCCAGCAGCGTAGGATTGGTGGGGCGGTACCAAGAGACCCAGTACTTC. The rearrangement joins TRBV9 to TRBJ2-5; a possible D gene is TRBD1 (5 bases). Trimming took off 0 bases at V and 0 bases at J, with 15 bases between the two ends. This CDR3 comprises 17 residues. From germline, CDR1 is SGDLS and CDR2 YYNGEE.

Worth noting for this clone: This specimen includes other DNA sequences encoding the same CDR3. This sequence joins TRBV29-1 and TRBJ1-4; D is unclear. Per the germline V gene, CDR1 is SQVTM and CDR2 is ANQGSEA. Trimming stripped 5 bases from V and 0 bases from J, with 13 bases between. CDR3 length equals 15 residues. This CDR3 is CSVRAGSSTNEKLFF. The CDR3 nucleotides read TGCAGCGTTCGTGCGGGATCTTCAACTAATGAAAAACTGTTTTTT.

V usage is TRBV5-1 and J usage is TRBJ1-5; D might be TRBD1 (5 bases). Trimming took 5 bases from V and 7 from J, leaving 16 bases between them. The CDR3 consists of 14 residues. Looked up from germline, CDR1 is SGHRS and CDR2 is YFSETQ. CDR3 nucleotides: TGCGCCAGCAGTTCGGGAGACGGGGGGCAGCCCCAGCATTTT. Protein: CASSSGDGGQPQHF.

The chain combines TRBV4-2 with TRBJ2-7; TRBD2 agrees at 9 bases. V lost 3 bases, J lost 4 bases, and 10 bases stayed unmatched. Germline V gives CDR1 LGHNA, CDR2 YNFKEQ. CDR3 length: 16 amino acids. CDR3 DNA: TGTGCCAGCAGCCAGGAGCCGGGACTAGCATCTTACGAGCAGTACTTC. Translating it yields CASSQEPGLASYEQYF.

This chain links TRBV7-3 with TRBJ1-5, with D unresolved. The CDR3 runs 13 residues. The germline gives CDR1 SGHTA, CDR2 FQGTGA. Trimming shortened V by 1 base and J by 6 bases, and 7 bases separated the two germline ends. CDR3 sequence reads: CASSLSVGQPQHF. For the CDR3, the DNA is TGTGCCAGCAGCTTAAGTGTCGGTCAGCCCCAGCATTTT.

V and J are TRBV4-1 and TRBJ1-1; 8 bases line up with TRBD1. Germline CDR1 reads MGHRA; CDR2 reads YSYEKL. CDR3 size: 14 residues. J gave up 1 base and V 3 bases, and 1 base lay outside the gene matches. DNA for the CDR3: TGCGCCAGCAGCCAGGGACAGGAGAACACTGAAGCTTTCTTT. This codes for CASSQGQENTEAFF.

The chain recombines TRBV20-1 with TRBJ2-3, with D unclear. V lost 3 bases, J lost 2 bases, and 15 bases lay in between. Germline V gene data show CDR1 as DFQATT and CDR2 as SNEGSKA (reference sequence). The CDR3 runs to 15 residues. The CDR3 region is CSASPYGSTTDTQYF. The CDR3 DNA sequence: TGCAGTGCTAGTCCGTATGGTTCTACCACAGATACGCAGTATTTT.

The V gene is TRBV18, the J gene TRBJ2-5; no reliable D call. CDR1 is KGHSH and CDR2 is LQKENI in the germline V gene. V was pared by 9 bases and J by 0 bases, with 5 bases between. The CDR3 is 11 residues long. In DNA form, the CDR3 reads TGTGCCAGTACAGACCAAGAGACCCAGTACTTC. The encoded protein is CASTDQETQYF.

The V gene is TRBV4-3, the J gene TRBJ2-2; 8 bases agree with TRBD2. V was pared by 1 base and J by 4 bases, with 8 bases of the junction left unmatched. The CDR3 extends over 17 amino acids. Germline loops: CDR1 LGHNA, CDR2 YSLEER. CDR3 DNA sequence: TGCGCCAGCAGCCAAGTCCGGGGGGGGGTCCTCACCGGGGAGCTGTTTTTT. It encodes CASSQVRGGVLTGELFF.

The CDR3 nucleotides are TGTGCCAGCTCGCCCGGGACAGGGGGCGAGGAGCCCCAGCATTTT. Protein sequence: CASSPGTGGEEPQHF. This chain joins TRBV18 and TRBJ1-5; 12 bases are a match to TRBD1. The CDR3 spans 15 residues. With V trimmed by 6 bases and J by 8 bases, 8 bases remained unmatched. The germline V gene has CDR1 KGHSH and CDR2 LQKENI. The complete variable domain, with remaining parts taken from reference TRBV18 and TRBJ1-5, reads NAGVMQNPRHLVRRRGQEARLRCSPMKGHSHVYWYRQLPEEGLKFMVYLQKENIIDESGMPKERFSAEFPKEGPSILRIQQVVRGDSAAYFCASSPGTGGEEPQHFGDGTRLSIL.

The chain recombines TRBV5-1 with TRBJ2-3; 10 bases fit TRBD1. V lost 5 bases, J lost 5 bases, and 8 bases stayed unmatched. Germline-derived CDR1 and CDR2 are SGHRS and YFSETQ. The CDR3 is made up of 15 amino acids. CDR3 sequence (DNA): TGCGCCAGCAGTAAGACAGGGGGCCGGGGAGATACGCAGTATTTT. It specifies CASSKTGGRGDTQYF.